This T cell receptor (beta chain) stems from a study of T cells after yellow fever vaccination. Study-level information: Preparation of fractions with low cell numbers was performed using SMART-Seq v4 Ultra Low Input.

Overall study findings and caveats: The booster saw the reappearance of most primary-vaccination clones (roughly 95% CD4, 70% to 90% CD8).

From germline, CDR1 is SGHVS and CDR2 FNYEAQ. The CDR3 is 13 residues long. The germline V and J ends were trimmed by 1 base and 8 bases, with 9 bases remaining between them. UMIs and a universal primer site were added when TCR cDNA was made by 5'RACE template switching. TCRdb fed the 5' RACE reads into MiXCR, producing one record per CDR3 protein. The data show hundreds of thousands of distinct CDR3 sequences, 15% to 20% seen once. This clonotype was picked up a small number of times. Its specificity is not known. The chain links TRBV7-6 to TRBJ2-1, with D possibly being TRBD2 (5 bases). The sample was PBMCs, taken 15 days after the yellow fever booster vaccination. This receptor was taken from a man aged 30 to 39 who received the YFV17D yellow fever vaccine. CDR3 sequence (DNA): TGTGCCAGCAGCTTAGTGTCCGGGGATGAGCAGTTCTTC. Its translation: CASSLVSGDEQFF.